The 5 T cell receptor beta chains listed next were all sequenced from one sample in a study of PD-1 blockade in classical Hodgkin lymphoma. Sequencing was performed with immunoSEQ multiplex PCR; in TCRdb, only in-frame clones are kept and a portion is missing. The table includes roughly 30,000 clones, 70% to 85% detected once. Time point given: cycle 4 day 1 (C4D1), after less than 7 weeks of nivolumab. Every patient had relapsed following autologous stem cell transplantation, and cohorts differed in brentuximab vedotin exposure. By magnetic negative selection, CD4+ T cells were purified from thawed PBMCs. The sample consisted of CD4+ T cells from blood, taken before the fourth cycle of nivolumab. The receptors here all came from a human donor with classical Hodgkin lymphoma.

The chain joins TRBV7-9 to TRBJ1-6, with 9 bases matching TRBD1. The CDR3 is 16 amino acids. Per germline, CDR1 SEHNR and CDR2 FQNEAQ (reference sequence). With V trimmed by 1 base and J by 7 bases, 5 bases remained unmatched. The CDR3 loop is CASSLGLGQGNSPLHF. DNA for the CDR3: TGTGCCAGCAGCTTAGGTCTAGGACAGGGGAATTCACCCCTCCACTTT.

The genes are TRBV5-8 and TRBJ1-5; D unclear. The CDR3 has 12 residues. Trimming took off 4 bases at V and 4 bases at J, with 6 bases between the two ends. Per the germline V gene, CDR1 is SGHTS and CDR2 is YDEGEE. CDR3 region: CASSIVNQPQHF. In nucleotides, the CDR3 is TGTGCCAGCAGCATTGTTAATCAGCCCCAGCATTTT.

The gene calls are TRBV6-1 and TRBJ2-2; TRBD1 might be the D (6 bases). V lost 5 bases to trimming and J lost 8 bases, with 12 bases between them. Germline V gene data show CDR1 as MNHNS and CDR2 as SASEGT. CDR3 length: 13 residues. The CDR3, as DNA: TGTGCCAGCAGTCCGCAGGGGCTGGGGGAGCTGTTTTTT. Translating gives CASSPQGLGELFF.

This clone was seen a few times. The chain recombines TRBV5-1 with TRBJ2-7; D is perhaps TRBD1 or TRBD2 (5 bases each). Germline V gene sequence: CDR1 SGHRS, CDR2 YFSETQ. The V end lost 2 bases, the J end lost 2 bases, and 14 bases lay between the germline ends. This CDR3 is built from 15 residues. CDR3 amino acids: CASSLIWDPAYEQYF. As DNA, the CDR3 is TGCGCCAGCAGCTTAATCTGGGACCCCGCCTACGAGCAGTACTTC.

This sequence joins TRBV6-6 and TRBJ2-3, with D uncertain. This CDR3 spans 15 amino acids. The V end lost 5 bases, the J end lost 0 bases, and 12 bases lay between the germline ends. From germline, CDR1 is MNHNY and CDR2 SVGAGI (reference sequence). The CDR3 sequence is CASSPPLSSTDTQYF. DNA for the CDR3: TGTGCCAGCAGTCCCCCCCTCAGTAGCACAGATACGCAGTATTTT.